The 24 T cell receptor beta chains in this list originate from one sample, sequenced in a study of blood T cell repertoires in COVID-19 (TCRdb year 2020). Library preparation employed the immunoSEQ multiplex PCR assay. TCRdb provides this immuneACCESS table in a form limited to in-frame rearrangements. Some clones are lacking; in checked studies, under half of them reflect an unresolved V gene, and why the rest are absent is not known. In this sample the table shows fewer than 300,000 clones, roughly 88% of which occur a single time. The ten largest clones add up to approximately 4% of the sample. The material sequenced was PBMCs or T cells enriched from blood (not recorded which). The origin of the receptors is a woman aged 30 to 39 who had recovered from COVID-19.

The gene calls are TRBV15 and TRBJ1-1, with D tentatively TRBD1 (5 bases). There are 15 residues in the CDR3. V was pared by 5 bases and J by 0 bases, with 13 bases between. Looked up from germline, CDR1 is LNHNV and CDR2 is YYDKDF (reference sequence). The DNA for the CDR3 is TGTGCCACCAGCGGGGTTGGACATATGAACACTGAAGCTTTCTTT. Residues: CATSGVGHMNTEAFF.

This clone was observed a single time. The V gene is TRBV25-1, the J gene TRBJ1-2; D perhaps matches TRBD1 (5 bases). The CDR3 length is 13 residues. CDR1 and CDR2 (germline): MGHDK, SYGVNS. The germline V and J ends were trimmed by 5 bases and 6 bases, with 13 bases remaining between them. The CDR3: CASSKQVRDGYTF. DNA for the CDR3: TGTGCCAGCAGTAAACAGGTTCGGGATGGCTACACCTTC.

On this clone: An end of the junction differs from the germline gene, which may be a read error. V and J are TRBV6-5 and TRBJ2-1; D may be TRBD2 (6 bases). There are 14 residues in the CDR3. Germline CDR1 and CDR2: MNHEY and SVGAGI. The CDR3 coding sequence is TGTGCCAGCAGTCGAAGGGACTCCGACAATGAGCAGTTCTTC. It codes for CASSRRDSDNEQFF.

The genes are TRBV29-1 and TRBJ2-7; D unresolved. Germline assignment: CDR1 SQVTM and CDR2 ANQGSEA. The CDR3 runs 13 residues. V shed 6 bases and J shed 0 bases, with 12 bases lying between them. The CDR3, as DNA: TGCAGCGTCCTCCTCAGGTACTCCTACGAGCAGTACTTC. This translates into CSVLLRYSYEQYF.

CDR3 DNA sequence: TGTGCCAGCAGCCCGGAGGGGTGGGGCGATACGCAGTATTTT. Its protein product is CASSPEGWGDTQYF. The chain links TRBV11-2 to TRBJ2-3, with a weak D call TRBD2 (6 bases). Germline lookup yields CDR1 SGHAT and CDR2 FQNNGV. The CDR3 spans 14 residues. Trimming took 5 bases from V and 6 from J, leaving 15 bases between them.

The V gene is TRBV6-5, the J gene TRBJ1-2; TRBD1 is a possible D gene (5 bases). V was clipped by 0 bases and J by 7 bases, with 12 bases between them. CDR3 length: 14 residues. In germline, CDR1 is MNHEY, CDR2 SVGAGI. The CDR3 spells CASSYSPGGVGYTF. The DNA of the CDR3 is TGTGCCAGCAGTTACTCTCCCGGGGGAGTTGGCTACACCTTC.

V gene TRBV5-4 combines with J gene TRBJ1-6; no definite D call. Germline V gene sequence: CDR1 SGHNT, CDR2 YYREEE (reference sequence). Deletions cut 4 bases from V and 9 bases from J, with 17 bases between. This CDR3 comprises 15 residues. The CDR3 DNA is TGTGCCAGCAGCCGCGGATCGGAGGTGGGTTCACCCCTCCACTTT. It codes for CASSRGSEVGSPLHF.

The chain carries TRBV10-3 and TRBJ1-1; TRBD1 matches at 7 bases. Germline V CDR1 and CDR2: ENHRY, SYGVKD. The J segment lost 0 bases and the V segment lost 4 bases, leaving 2 bases of the junction unmatched. This CDR3 spans 14 amino acids. For the CDR3, the DNA is TGTGCCATCAGTGGACAGGGAATGAACACTGAAGCTTTCTTT. Translating gives CAISGQGMNTEAFF.

This sequence joins TRBV28 and TRBJ1-6; D is unresolved. The CDR3 extends over 15 amino acids. The V and J ends lost 8 bases and 0 bases respectively, with 11 bases between them. Germline V gene data show CDR1 as MDHEN and CDR2 as SYDVKM. CDR3 DNA sequence: TGTGCCAGCCACTTGAGGGACTCCTATAATTCACCCCTCCACTTT. It codes for CASHLRDSYNSPLHF.

In DNA, the CDR3 is TGTGCCAGCAGTGTATACAGGCGGAGGGACACTGAAGCTTTCTTT. Residues: CASSVYRRRDTEAFF. The chain combines TRBV28 with TRBJ1-1; a weak D match, TRBD1 (5 bases). The V gene's germline CDR1 is MDHEN and CDR2 SYDVKM. Trimming took 5 bases from V and 3 from J, leaving 16 bases between them. The CDR3 sequence is 15 residues long.

V gene TRBV10-1 combines with J gene TRBJ2-1; 15 bases align to TRBD2. From germline, CDR1 is WNHNN and CDR2 SYGVQD (reference sequence). This CDR3 is built from 18 residues. The trim removed 4 bases at V and 8 bases at J, leaving 12 bases unmatched. For the CDR3, the DNA is TGCGCCAGCAGTGCTCAGCCGGGACTAGCGGGAGGTTACCATGAGCAGTTCTTC. Protein product: CASSAQPGLAGGYHEQFF.

This clone showed up just a few times. The gene calls are TRBV6-5 and TRBJ1-1, with D unresolved. Germline V CDR1 and CDR2: MNHEY, SVGAGI. This CDR3 is 13 amino acids long. The V end was cut by 6 bases, the J end by 7 bases, with 15 bases between. The CDR3 loop is CASSRPQNNEAFF. The CDR3 DNA sequence: TGTGCCAGCAGCCGCCCTCAGAATAATGAAGCTTTCTTT.

In this sample, this clone turned up once. The chain employs TRBV30 and TRBJ1-1, with D possibly TRBD1 on 5 matching bases. Germline V CDR1 and CDR2: GTSNPN, SVGIG (reference sequence). V was trimmed by 0 bases and J by 0 bases, leaving 8 bases between them. CDR3 length equals 14 residues. The CDR3: CAWSVRQLNTEAFF. The CDR3 region has the DNA TGTGCCTGGAGTGTGCGACAGTTGAACACTGAAGCTTTCTTT.

This sequence joins TRBV23-1 and TRBJ2-5, with 9 bases identical to TRBD1. TRBV23-1 has ORF status, its function being uncertain. This CDR3 contains 15 residues. The V segment lost 6 bases and the J segment 5 bases; nucleotides outside the gene matches: 10. This chain's CDR3 is CASSRHDRGKETQYF. The CDR3 coding sequence is TGCGCCAGCAGCCGCCATGACAGGGGGAAGGAGACCCAGTACTTC.

The chain combines TRBV29-1 with TRBJ2-6, with no clear D. This CDR3 has 15 residues. Trimming stripped 7 bases from V and 0 bases from J, with 13 bases between. The germline gives CDR1 SQVTM, CDR2 ANQGSEA. CDR3 nucleotides: TGCAGCGCCCGAGAGGATAACTCTGGGGCCAACGTCCTGACTTTC. The encoded protein is CSAREDNSGANVLTF.

The rearrangement links TRBV7-9 to TRBJ1-4; D possibly corresponds to TRBD1 (5 bases). Germline CDR1 SEHNR, CDR2 FQNEAQ (reference sequence). This CDR3 region has 16 residues. The V gene lost 5 bases and the J gene lost 0 bases, with 13 bases spanning the gap. CDR3 residues: CASSPLDSATNEKLFF. CDR3 sequence (DNA): TGTGCCAGCAGCCCCTTAGACAGCGCAACTAATGAAAAACTGTTTTTT.

V gene TRBV24-1 combines with J gene TRBJ1-5; TRBD1 might be the D (6 bases). The CDR3 totals 14 residues. Germline assignment: CDR1 KGHDR and CDR2 SFDVKD. V was clipped by 5 bases and J by 6 bases, with 13 bases between them. This chain's CDR3 is CATSAPGVSQPQHF. The CDR3 DNA sequence: TGTGCCACCAGTGCCCCAGGGGTGAGTCAGCCCCAGCATTTT.

The chain carries TRBV6-5 and TRBJ1-6, with D possibly TRBD1 on 6 matching bases. Trimming removed 6 bases at V and 10 bases at J, with 16 bases between. CDR3 length: 14 amino acids. Germline CDR1 is MNHEY and CDR2 is SVGAGI. The CDR3 bases are TGTGCCAGCAGGGGGAGGGGGGGCACGTCACCCCTCCACTTT. Amino acid sequence: CASRGRGGTSPLHF.

V and J are TRBV27 and TRBJ1-1, with D hard to call. Germline lookup yields CDR1 MNHEY and CDR2 SMNVEV (reference sequence). The CDR3 totals 15 residues. Trimming took off 3 bases at V and 0 bases at J, with 11 bases between the two ends. CDR3 residues: CASSFTRAVNTEAFF. The CDR3 bases are TGTGCCAGCAGTTTCACTCGCGCGGTGAACACTGAAGCTTTCTTT.

This rearrangement joins TRBV7-9 to TRBJ1-2, with TRBD1 matching 7 bases. The V and J ends lost 4 bases and 2 bases, in that order; junction bases with no gene match: 4. Germline CDR1 is SEHNR and CDR2 is FQNEAQ (reference sequence). This CDR3 has 14 residues. CDR3 sequence: CASSSETGNYGYTF. The CDR3 coding sequence is TGTGCCAGCAGCTCCGAGACAGGGAACTATGGCTACACCTTC.

This sequence joins TRBV24-1 and TRBJ1-5; tentatively, D is TRBD1 (6 bases). The germline V and J ends were trimmed by 1 base and 2 bases, with 11 bases remaining between them. Germline CDR1 is KGHDR and CDR2 is SFDVKD. This CDR3 has 16 residues. CDR3 DNA sequence: TGTGCCACCAGTGATTTCCTGAGACAGGGCAATCAGCCCCAGCATTTT. Translation gives CATSDFLRQGNQPQHF.

The V call is TRBV5-1, the J call TRBJ2-7; tentative D call: TRBD1 (5 bases). Germline assignment: CDR1 SGHRS and CDR2 YFSETQ. The CDR3 is 13 amino acids. Trimming took off 2 bases at V and 6 bases at J, with 12 bases between the two ends. CDR3 region: CASSFPRASEQYF. CDR3 nucleotide sequence: TGCGCCAGCAGCTTTCCCAGGGCCTCCGAGCAGTACTTC.

This clone was seen only once. J is TRBJ2-3 and V is TRBV7-6; D may be TRBD2 (6 bases). Germline values: CDR1 SGHVS, CDR2 FNYEAQ. The CDR3 is 16 amino acids. The V end lost 5 bases, the J end lost 2 bases, and 17 bases lay between the germline ends. The CDR3, as DNA: TGTGCCAGCAGCCCCAATAGCGGCTTAAACACAGATACGCAGTATTTT. Residues: CASSPNSGLNTDTQYF.

This chain links TRBV15 with TRBJ2-3; D is unresolved. Per germline, CDR1 LNHNV and CDR2 YYDKDF (reference sequence). This CDR3 spans 15 amino acids. Trimming removed 1 base from V and 0 bases from J, with 8 bases in between. CDR3 loop: CATSRGVGSTDTQYF. CDR3 DNA sequence: TGTGCCACCAGCAGAGGGGTCGGGAGCACAGATACGCAGTATTTT.